A single sample is the source of the 2 T cell receptor beta chains below, sequenced in a study of monozygotic twins with inflammatory bowel disease (dated by TCRdb to about 2019). Libraries were prepared through 5' RACE. The listed sequencing device is Illumina HiSeq 2500. The reads were reprocessed in TCRdb, with one entry per CDR3 protein sequence and no accompanying DNA. This sample's table lists around 450,000 distinct CDR3 sequences. The ten largest clones take up around 2.4% of the sample. The sample taken for sequencing was blood. The receptor source for this set is a human donor with ulcerative colitis or Crohn's disease, or a healthy co-twin of an affected twin (not recorded which).

This chain connects TRBV4-1 to TRBJ2-7; no DNA is available, so the TRBD1 call from TCRdb remains unchecked. This CDR3 has 15 residues. CDR1 is MGHRA, CDR2 YSYEKL, per germline. The CDR3 region is CASSPRGDSSYEQYF.

The V and J genes are TRBV11-2 and TRBJ2-1; absent DNA, TCRdb's TRBD2 call cannot be checked. This CDR3 is 15 amino acids long. From germline, CDR1 is SGHAT and CDR2 FQNNGV. CDR3 loop: CASSQGLAGVYEQFF.